The 9 T cell receptor beta chains presented below share a single source sample, sequenced in a study of CD8 T cells in ankylosing spondylitis. TCRdb reprocessed the 5' RACE reads with MiXCR, giving one entry per CDR3 protein. The table lists some 140,000 distinct CDR3 sequences, 6% to 8.5% of them singletons, with about an eighth in the top ten. The sample taken for sequencing was blood, either unsorted or a sorted T cell fraction (not recorded which). All receptors come from a female donor with ankylosing spondylitis or in good health (not recorded which).

At least ten counts were recorded for this clonotype. The chain combines TRBV7-3 with TRBJ2-6, with D unclear. Germline lookup yields CDR1 SGHTA and CDR2 FQGTGA. The CDR3 has 15 amino acids. Trimming left V 5 bases short and J 4 bases short, with 12 bases between. In nucleotides, the CDR3 is TGTGCCAGCAGCCCCAATCTCTTCGGGGCCAACGTCCTGACTTTC. Translated, it gives CASSPNLFGANVLTF. The entire variable domain, with the rest obtained from reference TRBV7-3 and TRBJ2-6, is as follows: GAGVSQTPSNKVTEKGKYVELRCDPISGHTALYWYRQSLGQGPEFLIYFQGTGAADDSGLPNDRFFAVRPEGSVSTLKIQRTERGDSAVYLCASSPNLFGANVLTFGAGSRLTVL.

This clonotype was counted ten times or more. The chain recombines TRBV7-6 with TRBJ2-7; 9 positions match TRBD2. The V segment lost 1 base and the J segment 0 bases; nucleotides outside the gene matches: 7. The CDR3 length is 17 residues. Germline V gene data show CDR1 as SGHVS and CDR2 as FNYEAQ. The CDR3 DNA sequence: TGTGCCAGCAGCTTAGGAAGCGGGGGGCCAGGCTCCTACGAGCAGTACTTC. This sequence encodes CASSLGSGGPGSYEQYF. Full variable domain (remainder filled in from reference TRBV7-6 and TRBJ2-7): GAGVSQSPRYKVTKRGQDVALRCDPISGHVSLYWYRQALGQGPEFLTYFNYEAQQDKSGLPNDRFSAERPEGSISTLTIQRTEQRDSAMYRCASSLGSGGPGSYEQYFGPGTRLTVT.

This clonotype was detected ten times or more. V gene TRBV20-1 combines with J gene TRBJ2-3, with D perhaps matching TRBD2 (5 bases). V dropped 1 base and J dropped 9 bases, with 8 bases sitting between them. There are 11 residues in the CDR3. From germline, CDR1 is DFQATT and CDR2 SNEGSKA (reference sequence). CDR3 coding DNA: TGCAGTGCTAGAGTCCGGGAAACGCAGTATTTT. It specifies CSARVRETQYF.

This clonotype was counted ten times or more. CDR3 sequence: CASSQLAEYTGELFF. CDR3 DNA sequence: TGTGCCAGCAGCCAACTAGCGGAATACACCGGGGAGCTGTTTTTT. The rearrangement uses TRBV14 and TRBJ2-2; 7 bases map to TRBD2. Germline V gene sequence: CDR1 SGHDN, CDR2 FVKESK. J lost 3 bases, V lost 2 bases, and 3 bases had no gene match. This CDR3 spans 15 amino acids.

The table lists this clonotype with many counts. Written as DNA, the CDR3 is TGTGCCAGCAGGGGAAGGATGGTGAGCGATGGCTACACCTTC. Its translation is CASRGRMVSDGYTF. The chain uses TRBV2 and TRBJ1-2, with D unclear. Looked up from germline, CDR1 is SNHLY and CDR2 is FYNNEI. This CDR3 region has 14 residues. The V and J ends lost 6 bases and 6 bases respectively, with 17 bases between them.

This clonotype has ten or more counts. V is TRBV5-1 and J is TRBJ1-6; D perhaps matches TRBD1 (5 bases). V lost 5 bases to trimming and J lost 9 bases, with 15 bases between them. The CDR3 loop spans 14 amino acids. Germline-derived CDR1 and CDR2 are SGHRS and YFSETQ. DNA for the CDR3: TGCGCCAGCAGGGTGGAGGGGCTCGGTTCACCCCTCCACTTT. It encodes CASRVEGLGSPLHF.

This clonotype was observed at least ten times. The chain uses TRBV2 and TRBJ1-5, with 8 bases matching TRBD1. Per germline, CDR1 SNHLY and CDR2 FYNNEI. The CDR3 is made up of 14 amino acids. V gave up 5 bases and J gave up 5 bases; unmatched junction bases: 5. CDR3 residues: CASSLGQVDQPQHF. CDR3 sequence (DNA): TGTGCCAGCAGTCTGGGACAGGTAGATCAGCCCCAGCATTTT.

This clonotype was seen at least ten times. The chain joins TRBV13 to TRBJ2-3; D is undetermined. CDR1 is PRHDT and CDR2 is FYEKMQ in the germline V gene (reference sequence). The CDR3 runs to 13 residues. The ends were cut back, 7 bases at V and 3 bases at J, with 11 bases in the middle. CDR3 sequence reads: CASTPQSTDTQYF. CDR3 bases: TGTGCCAGCACCCCCCAAAGTACAGATACGCAGTATTTT. Full variable domain (remainder filled in from reference TRBV13 and TRBJ2-3): AAGVIQSPRHLIKEKRETATLKCYPIPRHDTVYWYQQGPGQDPQFLISFYEKMQSDKGSIPDRFSAQQFSDYHSELNMSSLELGDSALYFCASTPQSTDTQYFGPGTRLTVL.

This clonotype was detected ten times or more. This rearrangement joins TRBV28 to TRBJ1-3; TRBD1 aligns across 9 bases. This CDR3 spans 14 amino acids. The germline V gene has CDR1 MDHEN and CDR2 SYDVKM. Germline trimming cut 6 bases from V and 3 bases from J; bases unmatched to any gene: 3. This chain's CDR3 is CASRQGASGNTIYF. The CDR3 DNA sequence: TGTGCCAGCAGACAGGGGGCCAGTGGAAACACCATATATTTT.